This T cell receptor (beta chain) was profiled in a study of lymphopenia after photon versus proton radiotherapy. Clones were read by immunoSEQ multiplex PCR, and TCRdb kept only the in-frame ones, dropping some. The sample consists of 30,000 to 35,000 clones, approximately 92% of them appearing once. Germline CDR1 reads MNHEY; CDR2 reads SVGAGI. The V gene lost 4 bases and the J gene lost 4 bases, with 13 bases spanning the gap. The length of the CDR3 is 14 residues. The sequence was collected from a woman in her seventies with pancreatic cancer. Some clones in this sample may be carry-over from other donors' samples. The specimen was peripheral blood, collected from a patient treated with proton-based radiotherapy. The rearrangement joins TRBV6-5 to TRBJ1-1, with D perhaps matching TRBD1 (5 bases). The CDR3 bases are TGTGCCAGCAGTTTCAGTCGGGGCGGCACTGAAGCTTTCTTT. Translated, it gives CASSFSRGGTEAFF.